These T cell receptor beta chains were read from a single sample in a study of blood T cell repertoires in COVID-19. TCRdb's table, derived via immunoSEQ multiplex PCR, lists solely in-frame clones and lacks some. The top ten clones hold roughly 0.96% of a sample with around 300,000 clones, roughly nine tenths of them seen once. Sequencing was carried out using peripheral blood. These receptors all stem from a woman aged 35 to 49 who had recovered from COVID-19. Both conserved end residues are part of each CDR3. The D gene is left open where the match is weak. The size field is filled for only some rows; it gives once, few, many or a size class.

D gene	V gene	J gene	clone size	CDR3 DNA	CDR3 protein
TRBD1	TRBV19	TRBJ2-7	-	TGTGCCAGTATCTTCGACAGGGAGAGCCACGAGCAGTACTTC	CASIFDRESHEQYF
-	TRBV28	TRBJ1-5	once	TGTGCCAGCAGTTTAGGGTCAGCGGGCCAGCCCCAGCATTTT	CASSLGSAGQPQHF
TRBD2	TRBV25-1	TRBJ2-5	-	TGTGCCAGCACCCTCGCGGGGGACCACCAAGAGACCCAGTACTTC	CASTLAGDHQETQYF
-	TRBV25-1	TRBJ1-2	-	TGTGCCAGCAGTGAGGGGGGGGACTATGGCTACACCTTC	CASSEGGDYGYTF
-	TRBV3-1/TRBV3-2	TRBJ1-6	-	TGTGCCAGCAGCCCTCGGGAGGCGTCGAATTCACCCCTCCACTTT	CASSPREASNSPLHF
TRBD2	TRBV3-1/TRBV3-2	TRBJ2-7	-	TGTGCCAGCAGCCTTAGGACTAGCGGGAGCTCCTACGAGCAGTACTTC	CASSLRTSGSSYEQYF
-	TRBV28	TRBJ2-5	-	TGTGCCAGCAGTTTTGGAGGACAGTTACAAGAGACCCAGTACTTC	CASSFGGQLQETQYF
-	TRBV6-5	TRBJ2-2	-	TGTGCCAGCACCAGCGCCGGGGTGAACACCGGGGAGCTGTTTTTT	CASTSAGVNTGELFF
TRBD2	TRBV30	TRBJ2-1	-	TGTGCCTGGAGTGACGGGGGGGGCCCAAACAATGAGCAGTTCTTC	CAWSDGGGPNNEQFF
TRBD2	TRBV19	TRBJ2-1	-	TGTGCCAGTAGTGAGGGGCTAGCGGGAGGGCCTGGTGAGCAGTTCTTC	CASSEGLAGGPGEQFF
TRBD2	TRBV29-1	TRBJ2-2	-	TGCAGCGTTGTGGGGGGGATGAGTACCGGGGAGCTGTTTTTT	CSVVGGMSTGELFF
-	TRBV18	TRBJ1-2	-	TGTGCCAGCTCCCACAACCTAGGAACAGGGAACTATGGCTACACCTTC	CASSHNLGTGNYGYTF
TRBD1	TRBV19	TRBJ1-1	once	TGTGCCAGTAGTAGGACAGGTGATGGGTACACTGAAGCTTTCTTT	CASSRTGDGYTEAFF
TRBD2	TRBV6-6	TRBJ2-1	once	TGTGCCAGCAGGGAGACGCGGGAGGGTGATGAGCAGTTCTTC	CASRETREGDEQFF
TRBD2	TRBV18	TRBJ2-4	-	TGTGCCAGCTCACCAGGGCTAGCGGGAGGTAAAAACATTCAGTACTTC	CASSPGLAGGKNIQYF
TRBD1	TRBV2	TRBJ1-5	-	TGTGCCAGCAGAGGGGGGACAGTCAATCAGCCCCAGCATTTT	CASRGGTVNQPQHF